The sequence of this T cell receptor (beta chain) was determined in a study of T cells expressing NK-cell markers (dated by TCRdb to the early 2020s). The study in broad terms: Three sorted T-cell subsets (CD3+CD56+NKG2C+, CD3+CD56+NKG2C- and CD3+CD56-NKG2C+) from about 8 donors had their TCR beta-chain repertoires profiled. Libraries were sequenced as 2 x 150 bp reads on Illumina HiSeq 2000/2500, MiSeq or NextSeq. Among the eight sequenced donors, only one was HCMV-seronegative, while the other seven were HCMV-seropositive. Randomly selected healthy volunteers, three men and five women, were used as the eight sequenced donors. Paper-wide results and their limitations: In a handful of donors, the dominant CD3+CD56+NKG2C+ clonotypes were found to rank among the top 10 CD8+ clonotypes and to make up about 1.0-7.0% of CD8+ T cells. Whether the expanded NKG2C-expressing T cell clones were specific for HCMV antigens was left unclear. Those dominant clonotypes were again the most abundant among CD3+CD56-NKG2C+ cells in a few donors, at 28.3-60.1%.

On this clonotype: Which antigen it targets is not known.

The sequencer was an Illumina HiSeq 2000. 5'RACE template switching, by which a universal primer site and unique molecular identifiers were added, was used to make TCR beta cDNA libraries. Priming for cDNA synthesis came from the TCR beta constant segment, and two successive PCR amplification steps followed. The authors processed their data as follows. MIGEC handled demultiplexing of the reads and grouping by UMI, while MiTCR was used to assemble and quantify clonotypes. Only TCR cDNA sequences supported by at least two reads were kept to exclude erroneous sequences. The tcR package was used for downstream repertoire analysis, with clonotypes matched between fractions based on CDR3 nucleotide sequence plus V segment. Antigen specificity was annotated against VDJdb with VDJmatch, allowing one amino acid substitution in CDR3. TCRdb reprocessed the public reads and reports one entry per CDR3 protein sequence, without DNA. These V and J calls derive from TCRdb rather than the authors' analysis. The sample's table covers over 150,000 distinct CDR3 sequences. 20% of the sample rests with the top ten.

HCMV serostatus was determined by detecting HCMV-specific IgG in serum with a commercial ELISA kit. Peripheral blood mononuclear cells were isolated from blood by Ficoll density gradient centrifugation. Including cysteine and phenylalanine, the CDR3 has 14 amino acids. Nucleotide data are not available. CDR1 and CDR2 (SNHLY, FYNNEI) derive from the germline V gene. Recombination joined TRBV2 with TRBJ2-7. Sequencing was performed on blood T cells: a sorted CD56 or NKG2C T cell subset, CD4+ or CD8+ T cells, or bulk PBMC T cells (not recorded which). The TCR was taken from a man between 18 and 69 years old in good health. The CDR3 protein: CASTFRMGLYEQYF.